Listed here is a single T cell receptor (beta chain). Its specificity is not known. After extraction with the RNeasy kit, roughly 0.45 to 1 ug of the RNA was reverse transcribed using random hexamers. An immunoSEQ multiplex PCR generated amplified TCR beta CDR3 products spanning 54 Vbeta and 13 Jbeta. TCRdb re-called the immunoSEQ multiplex PCR reads with MiXCR, one entry per CDR3 protein. The table includes over 150,000 distinct CDR3 sequences, approximately 95% detected once. This sample was included in a study of CD8 T cells in Susac syndrome. Background on the study: Intravenous immunoglobulin alone or corticosteroids were being given to patients with Susac syndrome at blood draw, unless they were therapy-naive. Study-level results: The number of individuals included in the study's TCR sequencing and HLA analysis was acknowledged as relatively small.

High-throughput TCR beta sequencing covered peripheral CD8+ and CD4+ T cells. Sequencing was performed on CD4+ T cells from PBMCs. This receptor was identified in a human donor with Susac syndrome.

DNA for the CDR3: TGTGCCACCAGTGATCGTAAACAGGGAAGAGAGACCCAGTACTTC. Encoded protein: CATSDRKQGRETQYF. This sequence joins TRBV24-1 and TRBJ2-5, with D perhaps matching TRBD1 (6 bases). This CDR3 comprises 15 residues. The germline V gene has CDR1 KGHDR and CDR2 SFDVKD. The V end was cut by 3 bases, the J end by 4 bases, with 14 bases between.